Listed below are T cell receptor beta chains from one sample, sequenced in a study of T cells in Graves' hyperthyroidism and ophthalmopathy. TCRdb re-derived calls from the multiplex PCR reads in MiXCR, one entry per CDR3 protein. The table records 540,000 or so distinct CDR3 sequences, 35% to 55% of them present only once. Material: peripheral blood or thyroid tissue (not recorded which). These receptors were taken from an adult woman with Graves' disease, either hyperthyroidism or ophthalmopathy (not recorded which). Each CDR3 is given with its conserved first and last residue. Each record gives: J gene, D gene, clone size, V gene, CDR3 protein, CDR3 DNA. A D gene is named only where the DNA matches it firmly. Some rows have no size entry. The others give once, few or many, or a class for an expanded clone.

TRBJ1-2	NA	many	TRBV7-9	CASSQGSNQINYGYTF	TGTGCCAGCAGCCAAGGTTCCAACCAGATTAACTATGGCTACACCTTC
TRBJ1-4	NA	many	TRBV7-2	CASSSPEGSNEKLFF	TGTGCCAGCAGCTCCCCGGAGGGCTCGAATGAAAAACTGTTTTTT
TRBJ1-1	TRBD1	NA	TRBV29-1	CSADRGGMNTEAFF	TGCAGTGCCGACAGGGGTGGGATGAACACTGAAGCTTTCTTT
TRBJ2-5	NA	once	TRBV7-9	CASSLLGKTQYF	TGTGCCAGCAGCTTACTGGGAAAGACCCAGTACTTC
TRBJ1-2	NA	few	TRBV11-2	CASSLGREDGYTF	TGTGCCAGCAGCTTAGGCAGGGAGGATGGCTACACCTTC
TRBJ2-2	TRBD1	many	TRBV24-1	CATSDPGQGTGELFF	TGTGCCACCAGTGATCCGGGACAGGGGACCGGGGAGCTGTTTTTT
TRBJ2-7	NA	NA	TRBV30	CAWSVRGLEQYF	TGTGCCTGGAGTGTACGGGGGCTCGAGCAGTACTTC
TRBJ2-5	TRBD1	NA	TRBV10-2	CASHYVEGAGETQYF	TGCGCCAGCCACTATGTCGAGGGGGCTGGGGAGACCCAGTACTTC
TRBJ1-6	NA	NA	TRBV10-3	CAIGQGSPLHF	TGTGCCATCGGCCAGGGATCACCCCTCCACTTT
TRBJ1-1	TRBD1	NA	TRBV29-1	CRTGTVSTEAFF	TGCAGAACCGGGACAGTGAGCACTGAAGCTTTCTTT
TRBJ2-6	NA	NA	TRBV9	CASSVGEFGDSGANVLTF	TGTGCCAGCAGCGTGGGGGAGTTTGGGGACTCTGGGGCCAACGTCCTGACTTTC
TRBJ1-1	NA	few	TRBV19	CAARAAAEAFF	TGTGCCGCTAGGGCAGCAGCTGAAGCTTTCTTT
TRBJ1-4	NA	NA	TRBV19	CASSGGPGAREKLFF	TGTGCCAGTAGTGGGGGACCGGGGGCGCGAGAAAAACTGTTTTTT
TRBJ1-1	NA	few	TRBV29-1	CSVMRDQGTAFF	TGCAGCGTTATGCGGGACCAGGGGACTGCTTTCTTT
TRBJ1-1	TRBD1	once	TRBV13	CASSLEDRTSEAFF	TGCGCCAGCAGCTTGGAGGACAGGACCTCTGAAGCTTTCTTT
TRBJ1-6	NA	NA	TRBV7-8	CASSVGVKVSYNSPLHF	TGTGCCAGCAGCGTGGGCGTTAAGGTCTCCTATAATTCACCCCTCCACTTT